The T cell receptor (beta chain) under discussion was sequenced for a study of T-cell memory formation after mild COVID-19. Constant-segment-primed 5'RACE gave TCR alpha and TCR beta cDNA libraries with sample barcodes and UMIs. TCRdb called the 5' RACE reads again in MiXCR, with one record for every CDR3 protein. The repertoire consists of 140,000 to 150,000 distinct CDR3 sequences, with 25% occurring once and the leading ten covering around 22%. This clonotype was seen a handful of times. The TCR originated in an adult woman who had mild COVID-19 (a few samples of this study predate the infection). Cell type and time point are not known. The sample was PBMCs or a T cell subset sorted from them (not recorded which).

The DNA for the CDR3 is TGTGCCACCAGCAGAGATCCCCGGACAGGGTGGCCCTACGAGCAGTACTTC. Its protein is CATSRDPRTGWPYEQYF. The chain is built from TRBV15 and TRBJ2-7; 8 bases match TRBD1. CDR1 LNHNV and CDR2 YYDKDF come from the germline V gene (reference sequence). V lost 0 bases to trimming and J lost 2 bases; unmatched junction nucleotides: 9. This CDR3 is built from 17 residues.